The clone carrying this TCR beta chain has a single count. Its antigen remains unidentified. This sample was taken from a study of OX40 agonist ivuxolimab in advanced cancers. Study-level background: Anti-PD-1, anti-PD-L1 or anti-CTLA-4 therapy given earlier was allowed, and around 40% had some. Among those treated, three patients had partial responses, one with hepatocellular carcinoma and two with cutaneous melanoma. Broader study findings: Clonal expansion from baseline to week 6 occurred in both CD4+ and CD8+ T cells.

People who had autoimmune disease history or systemic immunosuppression were excluded. The method was immunoSEQ multiplex PCR; TCRdb's version includes in-frame clones alone and lacks a portion of them. The sample has tens of thousands of clones, around nine tenths seen once; the top ten hold over 0.25%. V was shortened by 4 bases and J by 3 bases, with 9 bases between the two germline ends. This CDR3 is built from 13 residues. Germline V gene sequence: CDR1 KGHSH, CDR2 LQKENI. This TCR was recovered from an adult with an advanced solid tumor such as melanoma, head and neck, liver or kidney cancer. The V gene is TRBV18, the J gene TRBJ1-1; possibly TRBD1 for D (5 bases). The sample was CD4+ or CD8+ T cells sorted from blood, taken in a trial of the OX40 agonist ivuxolimab. CDR3 residues: CASSQGKDTEAFF. As DNA, the CDR3 is TGTGCCAGCTCACAGGGGAAGGACACTGAAGCTTTCTTT.